The clone carrying this TCR beta chain was observed many times. Losses at the gene ends were 4 bases for V and 11 bases for J; bases not matched to a gene: 13. The CDR3 runs to 16 residues. Per the germline V gene, CDR1 is SEHNR and CDR2 is FQNEAQ (reference sequence). These data are taken from a study of T-cell reconstitution after alpha-beta-depleted transplantation in children. Preparation of the TCRbeta library used unique molecular identifiers. Via MiXCR, TCRdb re-called the PCR reads, giving one row per CDR3 protein. The sample has roughly 100,000 distinct CDR3 sequences, roughly 8% seen once. Sequencing was performed on PBMCs from the stem cell graft donor, taken from the stem cell graft. This TCR derives from a human donor who donated a stem cell graft to a child with congenital amegakaryocytic thrombocytopenia. This chain links TRBV7-9 with TRBJ1-4; 10 nucleotides line up with TRBD1. CDR3 amino acids: CASSSTGGQGIEKLFF. The DNA of the CDR3 is TGTGCCAGCAGCTCAACCGGGGGACAGGGGATTGAGAAACTGTTTTTT.